This TCR beta chain appears in the sequencing data of a study of blood T cell repertoires in COVID-19. Study in general: Spain, Italy and the United States supplied samples that represented acute and convalescent COVID-19. Sample material is recorded as cDNA or gDNA derived from T cells, B-cell-depleted T cells, or PBMCs.

Germline CDR1 is MNHEY and CDR2 is SVGEGT. V gave up 2 bases and J gave up 9 bases, with 14 bases separating them. The CDR3 covers 14 residues. This clone came up a few times. Authors' processing steps: Researchers report that nucleated cell counts were estimated from reference gene primer amplification. The method was immunoSEQ multiplex PCR; TCRdb's version includes in-frame clones alone and lacks a portion of them. The DNA was the basis for D and trimming; V, J and clone size are from that table. This table holds tens of thousands of clones, approximately 78% found once. The source is a human donor in a cohort sampled during active COVID-19. The genes are TRBV6-2 or TRBV6-3 and TRBJ2-1, with unresolved D. Sequenced input: peripheral blood. CDR3 loop: CASSYVGVVGEQFF. In DNA, the CDR3 is TGTGCCAGCAGTTACGTCGGAGTAGTTGGTGAGCAGTTCTTC.